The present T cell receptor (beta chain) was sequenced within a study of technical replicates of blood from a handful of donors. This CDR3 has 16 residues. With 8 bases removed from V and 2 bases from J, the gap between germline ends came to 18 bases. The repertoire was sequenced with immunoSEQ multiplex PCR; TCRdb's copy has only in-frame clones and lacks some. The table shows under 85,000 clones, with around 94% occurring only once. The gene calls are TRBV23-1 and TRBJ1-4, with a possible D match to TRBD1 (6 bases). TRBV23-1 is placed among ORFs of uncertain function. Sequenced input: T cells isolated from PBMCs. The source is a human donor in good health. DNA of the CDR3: TGCGCCAGCGTCTATCAGGGGAGGGCGACTAATGAAAAACTGTTTTTT. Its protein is CASVYQGRATNEKLFF.